The 17 T cell receptor beta chains below all came from one sample that was sequenced in a study of blood T cell repertoires in COVID-19 (TCRdb year 2020). The library was produced with the immunoSEQ multiplex PCR assay. TCRdb carries this immuneACCESS record with in-frame sequences only. Its versions omit some clonotypes, under half of them owing to an unresolved V gene in the studies checked, with the rest unexplained. The sample table lists 220,000 or so clones, around 81% of them with a count of one. Jointly, the top ten make up approximately 2.9% of the sample. Sequencing was done on a sample of peripheral blood. These receptors were obtained from a woman aged 25 to 45 who had recovered from COVID-19.

This chain uses TRBV5-1 with TRBJ1-1; 8 bases map to TRBD1. The J segment lost 6 bases and the V segment lost 1 base, leaving 2 bases of the junction unmatched. Per germline, CDR1 SGHRS and CDR2 YFSETQ. The CDR3 extends over 13 amino acids. The CDR3: CASSLHRGAEAFF. CDR3 coding DNA: TGCGCCAGCAGCTTGCACAGGGGGGCTGAAGCTTTCTTT.

This clone was recorded at least ten times. Other DNA sequences in this sample translate to the same CDR3. The J gene is TRBJ2-7, the V gene TRBV5-5, with 11 bases fitting TRBD2. Germline lookup yields CDR1 SGHKS and CDR2 YYEKEE (reference sequence). Trimming cost V 4 bases and J 1 base; bases outside gene matches: 4. The CDR3 covers 15 residues. The CDR3 DNA sequence: TGTGCCAGCAGCACCGGGACTAGCGGTTCCTACGAGCAGTACTTC. It yields the protein CASSTGTSGSYEQYF. The full variable domain, completed using reference TRBV5-5 and TRBJ2-7, is DAGVTQSPTHLIKTRGQQVTLRCSPISGHKSVSWYQQVLGQGPQFIFQYYEKEERGRGNFPDRFSARQFPNYSSELNVNALLLGDSALYLCASSTGTSGSYEQYFGPGTRLTVT.

V and J are TRBV28 and TRBJ2-1; possibly TRBD2 for D (5 bases). Trimming cost V 4 bases and J 9 bases, with 16 bases left between them. There are 14 residues in the CDR3. CDR1 is MDHEN, CDR2 SYDVKM, per germline. CDR3 sequence reads: CASSSPTNLGEQFF. The CDR3 bases are TGTGCCAGCAGTTCTCCGACTAATCTAGGTGAGCAGTTCTTC.

The rearrangement links TRBV30 to TRBJ2-3; 10 nucleotides agree with TRBD2. The trim removed 1 base at V and 5 bases at J, leaving 9 bases unmatched. CDR3 length: 16 amino acids. Germline-derived CDR1 and CDR2 are GTSNPN and SVGIG (reference sequence). The CDR3 loop is CAWSEGLAGVGDTQYF. The DNA for the CDR3 is TGTGCCTGGAGTGAGGGCCTAGCGGGAGTGGGAGATACGCAGTATTTT.

V gene TRBV3-1 (or the pseudogene TRBV3-2) combines with J gene TRBJ1-4; unclear D gene. V was shortened by 0 bases and J by 4 bases, with 9 bases between the two germline ends. From germline, CDR1 is LGHDT and CDR2 YNNKEL (reference sequence). The CDR3 consists of 15 residues. CDR3 DNA: TGTGCCAGCAGCCAAGAACGGACTCTTAATGAAAAACTGTTTTTT. The encoded protein is CASSQERTLNEKLFF.

This chain connects TRBV5-1 to TRBJ2-5; possible D gene TRBD1, 6 bases. Germline loops: CDR1 SGHRS, CDR2 YFSETQ. The CDR3 is 14 residues long. Trimming removed 4 bases from V and 1 base from J, with 11 bases in between. This chain's CDR3 is CASSLNRVQETQYF. CDR3 DNA: TGCGCCAGCAGCCTGAACAGGGTCCAAGAGACCCAGTACTTC.

V usage is TRBV5-1 and J usage is TRBJ1-5; D is possibly TRBD1 (6 bases). This CDR3 has 14 residues. V was trimmed by 4 bases and J by 2 bases, leaving 10 bases between them. The germline V gene encodes CDR1 SGHRS and CDR2 YFSETQ. The CDR3 sequence: CASSIQGGNQPQHF. DNA of the CDR3: TGCGCCAGCAGCATACAGGGAGGCAATCAGCCCCAGCATTTT.

The gene calls are TRBV19 and TRBJ1-6; 8 nucleotides agree with TRBD1. Germline V gene sequence: CDR1 LNHDA, CDR2 SQIVND (reference sequence). J lost 7 bases, V lost 5 bases, and 7 bases had no gene match. This CDR3 spans 15 amino acids. CDR3 sequence (DNA): TGTGCCAGTAGTCCGACCGGACAGGGCAATTCACCCCTCCACTTT. Its protein product is CASSPTGQGNSPLHF. Full variable domain (missing parts from reference TRBV19 and TRBJ1-6): DGGITQSPKYLFRKEGQNVTLSCEQNLNHDAMYWYRQDPGQGLRLIYYSQIVNDFQKGDIAEGYSVSREKKESFPLTVTSAQKNPTAFYLCASSPTGQGNSPLHFGNGTRLTVT.

The CDR3 DNA reads TGTGCCAGCAGCCAGAACGGGGGGGTCTACACTGAAGCTTTCTTT. Amino acids: CASSQNGGVYTEAFF. The chain recombines TRBV3-1 (or the pseudogene TRBV3-2) with TRBJ1-1; tentatively, D is TRBD1 (5 bases). The germline gives CDR1 LGHDT, CDR2 YNNKEL (reference sequence). Trimming cost V 3 bases and J 3 bases, with 14 bases left between them. The CDR3 is 15 amino acids.

The chain couples TRBV28 to TRBJ2-1, with D maybe TRBD2 (6 bases). There are 13 residues in the CDR3. Looked up from germline, CDR1 is MDHEN and CDR2 is SYDVKM. V gave up 6 bases and J gave up 1 base, with 7 bases separating them. CDR3 nucleotides: TGTGCCAGCAGCGGGGGATCCTACAATGAGCAGTTCTTC. It is translated as CASSGGSYNEQFF.

The chain is built from TRBV9 and TRBJ2-5, with D possibly being TRBD1 (7 bases). The ends were cut back, 0 bases at V and 5 bases at J, with 14 bases in the middle. Germline-derived CDR1 and CDR2 are SGDLS and YYNGEE. This CDR3 spans 15 amino acids. In nucleotides, the CDR3 is TGTGCCAGCAGCGTAGAGGGGGGACAGCGCGAGACCCAGTACTTC. The encoded protein is CASSVEGGQRETQYF.

The CDR3 bases are TGTGCCAGCAGCCACCCACAAAGGGGACAGGGTTCTTCACCCCTCCACTTT. Its translation is CASSHPQRGQGSSPLHF. The J gene is TRBJ1-6, the V gene TRBV4-2; 9 bases map to TRBD1. With 3 bases clipped from V and 9 bases from J, the junction kept 12 bases outside the gene matches. Germline-derived CDR1 and CDR2 are LGHNA and YNFKEQ. The CDR3 runs to 17 residues.

This clone showed up many times. The rearrangement links TRBV9 to TRBJ2-7; TRBD2 agrees at 7 bases. Unmatched junction bases numbered 3, after V lost 3 bases and J lost 3 bases. There are 13 residues in the CDR3. Germline V gives CDR1 SGDLS, CDR2 YYNGEE. CDR3 nucleotide sequence: TGTGCCAGCAGCGCCGGGACTAACTACGAGCAGTACTTC. Translation gives CASSAGTNYEQYF.

This sequence joins TRBV10-3 and TRBJ2-5; 8 bases are a match to TRBD1. V gave up 4 bases and J gave up 5 bases; unmatched junction bases: 3. Per germline, CDR1 ENHRY and CDR2 SYGVKD. This CDR3 has 13 residues. The CDR3 region has the DNA TGTGCCATCAGTGGGACAGGGATGGAGACCCAGTACTTC. It codes for CAISGTGMETQYF.

This clone was picked up a small number of times. The V gene is TRBV28, the J gene TRBJ1-5; D is uncertain. Trimming removed 6 bases at V and 0 bases at J, with 15 bases between. CDR3 length equals 16 residues. Germline CDR1 is MDHEN and CDR2 is SYDVKM. The CDR3 region is CASRSPPVYSNQPQHF. In DNA, the CDR3 is TGTGCCAGCAGGTCCCCCCCGGTTTATAGCAATCAGCCCCAGCATTTT.

In this sample, this clone turned up once. The chain couples TRBV27 to TRBJ2-3, with D hard to call. Germline CDR1 MNHEY, CDR2 SMNVEV (reference sequence). V dropped 4 bases and J dropped 5 bases, with 22 bases sitting between them. This CDR3 spans 17 amino acids. CDR3 protein: CASSSPLISLVEDTQYF. DNA for the CDR3: TGTGCCAGCAGTTCCCCACTGATAAGTCTGGTTGAAGATACGCAGTATTTT.

This clone was detected a few times. V usage is TRBV6-1 and J usage is TRBJ1-5, with D uncertain. V lost 1 base, J lost 6 bases, and 13 bases lay in between. Germline lookup yields CDR1 MNHNS and CDR2 SASEGT. The CDR3 is 15 amino acids. CDR3 region: CASSEVAFKGQPQHF. The CDR3 DNA is TGTGCCAGCAGTGAAGTAGCCTTTAAAGGTCAGCCCCAGCATTTT.